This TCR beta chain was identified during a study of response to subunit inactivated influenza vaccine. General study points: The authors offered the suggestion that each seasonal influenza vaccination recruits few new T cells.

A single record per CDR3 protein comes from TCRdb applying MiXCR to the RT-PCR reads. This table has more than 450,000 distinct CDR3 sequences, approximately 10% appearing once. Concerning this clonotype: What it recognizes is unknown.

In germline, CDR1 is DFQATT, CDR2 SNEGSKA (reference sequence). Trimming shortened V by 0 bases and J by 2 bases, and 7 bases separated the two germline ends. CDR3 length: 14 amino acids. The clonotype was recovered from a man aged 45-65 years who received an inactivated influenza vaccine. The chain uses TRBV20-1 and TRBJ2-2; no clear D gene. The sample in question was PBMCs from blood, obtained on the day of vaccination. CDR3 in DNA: TGCAGTGCTAGAGATATGGAAAACACCGGGGAGCTGTTTTTT. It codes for CSARDMENTGELFF.